One and the same sample provided the 15 T cell receptor beta chains below, sequenced in a study of T cell responses to AZD1222 COVID-19 vaccine. Repertoires were generated with immunoSEQ multiplex PCR, while TCRdb's copy carries only in-frame clones and drops some. The table lists around 130,000 clones, 92% of them singletons, with approximately 1.5% in the top ten. Source: peripheral blood, taken on day 0 of AZD1222 vaccination. The source of these receptors is an adult in good health.

J is TRBJ1-4 and V is TRBV10-3, with D unclear. This CDR3 is built from 15 residues. V was clipped by 0 bases and J by 3 bases, with 8 bases between them. CDR1 ENHRY and CDR2 SYGVKD come from the germline V gene. The CDR3 loop is CAISESRKANEKLFF. CDR3 nucleotides: TGTGCCATCAGTGAGTCGAGGAAGGCTAATGAAAAACTGTTTTTT.

The genes are TRBV19 and TRBJ1-4; D gene uncertain. Germline CDR1 LNHDA, CDR2 SQIVND (reference sequence). This CDR3 spans 13 amino acids. The germline V and J ends were trimmed by 5 bases and 3 bases, with 7 bases remaining between them. Here the CDR3 reads CASSEQSNEKLFF. As DNA, the CDR3 is TGTGCCAGTAGTGAACAGTCTAATGAAAAACTGTTTTTT. Using reference TRBV19 and TRBJ1-4 for the parts outside the CDR3, the full variable domain is DGGITQSPKYLFRKEGQNVTLSCEQNLNHDAMYWYRQDPGQGLRLIYYSQIVNDFQKGDIAEGYSVSREKKESFPLTVTSAQKNPTAFYLCASSEQSNEKLFFGSGTQLSVL.

CDR3 amino acids: CASSTGLYNEQFF. DNA for the CDR3: TGTGCCAGCAGCACGGGACTCTACAATGAGCAGTTCTTC. The genes are TRBV2 and TRBJ2-1, with a possible D match to TRBD2 (6 bases). Germline V gene lookup returns CDR1 SNHLY and CDR2 FYNNEI. This CDR3 contains 13 residues. Trimming left V 6 bases short and J 3 bases short, with 9 bases between.

The chain couples TRBV2 to TRBJ2-1; the match to TRBD2 covers 12 bases. V dropped 4 bases and J dropped 10; count of bases not matched to a gene: 8. The CDR3 is 15 amino acids. Germline V gene data show CDR1 as SNHLY and CDR2 as FYNNEI. CDR3 in amino acids: CASSGPSGGAGEQFF. In DNA form, the CDR3 reads TGTGCCAGCAGTGGTCCTAGCGGGGGGGCCGGGGAGCAGTTCTTC. Full variable domain (missing parts from reference TRBV2 and TRBJ2-1): EPEVTQTPSHQVTQMGQEVILRCVPISNHLYFYWYRQILGQKVEFLVSFYNNEISEKSEIFDDQFSVERPDGSNFTLKIRSTKLEDSAMYFCASSGPSGGAGEQFFGPGTRLTVL.

The CDR3, as DNA: TGTGCCAGTAGTATAGATAGCACCCAAGGGGCTTTCTTT. Its protein is CASSIDSTQGAFF. The chain couples TRBV19 to TRBJ1-1; D not resolved. V lost 0 bases, J lost 11 bases, and 13 bases lay in between. Germline CDR1 LNHDA, CDR2 SQIVND (reference sequence). This CDR3 is built from 13 residues.

The chain has TRBV7-3 and TRBJ1-4; maybe TRBD1 (5 bases). The CDR3 is 13 amino acids. The ends were cut back, 6 bases at V and 8 bases at J, with 13 bases in the middle. In germline, CDR1 is SGHTA, CDR2 FQGTGA. The CDR3 DNA reads as TGTGCCAGCAGTTCAGGGTTGGGAGAAAAACTGTTTTTT. This sequence encodes CASSSGLGEKLFF.

The chain is built from TRBV5-1 and TRBJ1-1; no reliable D call. There are 12 residues in the CDR3. V lost 0 bases and J 8 bases, leaving 8 bases between the germline ends. In germline, CDR1 is SGHRS, CDR2 YFSETQ. The CDR3 DNA reads as TGCGCCAGCAGCTTGGATGTCGGAGAAGCTTTCTTT. It specifies CASSLDVGEAFF.

CDR3 sequence (DNA): TGCGCCAGCAGGGGGGGTTGGACAGGGGACCAGAGCTCCTATAATTCACCCCTCCACTTT. It translates to CASRGGWTGDQSSYNSPLHF. V gene TRBV23-1 combines with J gene TRBJ1-6, with TRBD1 identical over 9 bases. Being an ORF, TRBV23-1 has a function that is uncertain. The CDR3 is made up of 20 amino acids. After removal of 6 bases from V and 0 bases from J, the junction contained 15 bases not matched to a gene.

The rearrangement uses TRBV24-1 and TRBJ2-7; 9 nucleotides line up with TRBD1. The trim removed 4 bases at V and 2 bases at J, leaving 8 bases unmatched. The CDR3 covers 16 residues. Germline CDR1 KGHDR, CDR2 SFDVKD. CDR3 loop: CATSEETGGAPYEQYF. The DNA of the CDR3 is TGTGCCACCAGTGAGGAAACAGGGGGCGCGCCCTACGAGCAGTACTTC.

The CDR3 DNA is TGCAGCGTTGTAACAGGGTACCCCACTGAAGCTTTCTTT. Translating it yields CSVVTGYPTEAFF. This chain connects TRBV29-1 to TRBJ1-1; TRBD1 might be the D (6 bases). The CDR3 has 13 amino acids. Germline CDR1 reads SQVTM; CDR2 reads ANQGSEA. The V end lost 4 bases, the J end lost 4 bases, and 13 bases lay between the germline ends.

The chain combines TRBV2 with TRBJ1-5, with a tentative D call TRBD1 (6 bases). This CDR3 has 15 amino acids. Between the trimmed V and J ends, which lost 2 bases and 1 base, there was a span of 9 bases. Germline V gene data show CDR1 as SNHLY and CDR2 as FYNNEI. The CDR3 DNA is TGTGCCAGCAGTGAACAGGGGTACAGCAATCAGCCCCAGCATTTT. Translation: CASSEQGYSNQPQHF.

V gene TRBV18 combines with J gene TRBJ2-1; D remains ambiguous. CDR1 and CDR2 from the germline V gene are KGHSH and LQKENI. The length of the CDR3 is 11 residues. V lost 1 base and J lost 15, with 10 bases in between. The CDR3 region is CASSPQTVRFF. In DNA, the CDR3 is TGTGCCAGCTCACCACAGACGGTACGGTTCTTC.

This chain uses TRBV24-1 with TRBJ1-4; D is perhaps TRBD1 (5 bases). Trimming shortened V by 0 bases and J by 4 bases, and 8 bases separated the two germline ends. The CDR3 is made up of 15 amino acids. Germline CDR1 reads KGHDR; CDR2 reads SFDVKD. The CDR3 loop reads CATSDLRGSNEKLFF. The CDR3 bases are TGTGCCACCAGTGATTTGAGGGGAAGTAATGAAAAACTGTTTTTT.

This sequence joins TRBV3-1 (or the pseudogene TRBV3-2) and TRBJ2-5; 9 bases align to TRBD2. Germline CDR1 and CDR2: LGHDT and YNNKEL (reference sequence). V was clipped by 4 bases and J by 9 bases; unmatched bases: 12. There are 15 residues in the CDR3. The DNA of the CDR3 is TGTGCCAGCAGCCCCACGGCGGGAGGGTCCTCGGCCCAGTACTTC. Its protein product is CASSPTAGGSSAQYF.

The genes are TRBV6-5 and TRBJ1-6, with D perhaps matching TRBD1 (5 bases). With 1 base removed from V and 7 bases from J, the gap between germline ends came to 8 bases. The V gene's germline CDR1 is MNHEY and CDR2 SVGAGI. The CDR3 has 14 amino acids. The CDR3 here is CASSYFHRNSPLHF. In DNA, the CDR3 is TGTGCCAGCAGTTACTTCCACAGGAATTCACCCCTCCACTTT.